The rows below give T cell receptor beta chains drawn from one sample of a study of long-term antiretroviral therapy in people with HIV. Profiling relied on immunoSEQ multiplex PCR, and the TCRdb table lists in-frame clones only, not all of them. The sample carries about 24,000 clones, approximately 83% recorded once. Here the sequenced sample was unsorted PBMCs, taken about 4.3 years after starting antiretroviral therapy. The receptor source for this set is a man younger than 45 with HIV. CDR3s leave out the opening cysteine and the closing phenylalanine or tryptophan.

CDR3aa: ASSQTRPDRGRGTEAF
j_gene: TRBJ1-1
len: 16
v_gene: TRBV4-1

CDR3aa: ASSFEGVGYT
j_gene: TRBJ1-2
len: 10
v_gene: TRBV7-2

CDR3aa: ASSPGVAQETQY
j_gene: TRBJ2-5
len: 12
v_gene: TRBV18

CDR3aa: ASSLWWGLAGNSYEQY
j_gene: TRBJ2-7
len: 16
v_gene: TRBV28

CDR3aa: ASSPPGRVNTGELF
j_gene: TRBJ2-2
len: 14
v_gene: TRBV28

CDR3aa: ASSPQTVQVYGYT
j_gene: TRBJ1-2
len: 13
v_gene: TRBV7-2

CDR3aa: ASSLAGGETQY
j_gene: TRBJ2-5
len: 11
v_gene: TRBV5-1

CDR3aa: ASSSDRGESEQY
j_gene: TRBJ2-7
len: 12
v_gene: TRBV5-1

CDR3aa: ASSIGGRQNIQY
j_gene: TRBJ2-4
len: 12
v_gene: TRBV19

CDR3aa: ASSFDRGSYNEQF
j_gene: TRBJ2-1
len: 13
v_gene: TRBV5-1

CDR3aa: ASTLPGSGELF
j_gene: TRBJ2-2
len: 11
v_gene: TRBV7-3

CDR3aa: ASVWREENTEAF
j_gene: TRBJ1-1
len: 12
v_gene: TRBV6-1

CDR3aa: ASSRGQGLSEEQY
j_gene: TRBJ2-7
len: 13
v_gene: TRBV11-3

CDR3aa: ASSHFDSPLH
j_gene: TRBJ1-6
len: 10
v_gene: TRBV7-8

CDR3aa: ASSLGLVNHEQF
j_gene: TRBJ2-1
len: 12
v_gene: TRBV27

CDR3aa: ASSPGTRETQY
j_gene: TRBJ2-5
len: 11
v_gene: TRBV18

CDR3aa: ASSDNSPLQGAGNTIY
j_gene: TRBJ1-3
len: 16
v_gene: TRBV6-1

CDR3aa: ASSPDRGVTQPQH
j_gene: TRBJ1-5
len: 13
v_gene: TRBV7-2

CDR3aa: ATSRDYGFHSGNTIY
j_gene: TRBJ1-3
len: 15
v_gene: TRBV15

CDR3aa: ASSSAATGEETQY
j_gene: TRBJ2-5
len: 13
v_gene: TRBV5-1

CDR3aa: ASSVTSGSYTDTQY
j_gene: TRBJ2-3
len: 14
v_gene: TRBV19

CDR3aa: ASSRRGWLAGGGELF
j_gene: TRBJ2-2
len: 15
v_gene: TRBV7-8

CDR3aa: ASSLPGAGYT
j_gene: TRBJ1-2
len: 10
v_gene: TRBV7-9

CDR3aa: ASSVDRGQETQY
j_gene: TRBJ2-5
len: 12
v_gene: TRBV9

CDR3aa: ASSRRGYGYT
j_gene: TRBJ1-2
len: 10
v_gene: TRBV9

CDR3aa: ASSRGGQSYNSPLH
j_gene: TRBJ1-6
len: 14
v_gene: TRBV5-4

CDR3aa: ASSEGTGANRKLF
j_gene: TRBJ1-4
len: 13
v_gene: TRBV9

CDR3aa: ASSPQRGGSSYNEQF
j_gene: TRBJ2-1
len: 15
v_gene: TRBV11-2

CDR3aa: SVEGGDGDNEQF
j_gene: TRBJ2-1
len: 12
v_gene: TRBV29-1

CDR3aa: ASTTSAGRNGEQY
j_gene: TRBJ2-7
len: 13
v_gene: TRBV19

CDR3aa: SVEESNSGGLGTGELF
j_gene: TRBJ2-2
len: 16
v_gene: TRBV29-1

CDR3aa: ASYDRTNYGYT
j_gene: TRBJ1-2
len: 11
v_gene: TRBV9

CDR3aa: ASSADKGKNTEAF
j_gene: TRBJ1-1
len: 13
v_gene: TRBV28

CDR3aa: ASSARVEAEAF
j_gene: TRBJ1-1
len: 11
v_gene: TRBV10-1

CDR3aa: ASSVGGRSSGNTIY
j_gene: TRBJ1-3
len: 14
v_gene: TRBV9

CDR3aa: ATQTSGANVLT
j_gene: TRBJ2-6
len: 11
v_gene: TRBV10-3

CDR3aa: ASSQAGVEQF
j_gene: TRBJ2-1
len: 10
v_gene: TRBV4-2

CDR3aa: ASSLGDSHPISDNYGYT
j_gene: TRBJ1-2
len: 17
v_gene: TRBV7-2

CDR3aa: ASSEWGSPEAF
j_gene: TRBJ1-1
len: 11
v_gene: TRBV6-1

CDR3aa: ASSPVTGASYEQY
j_gene: TRBJ2-7
len: 13
v_gene: TRBV18

CDR3aa: ASSQKPRQAFSGNTIY
j_gene: TRBJ1-3
len: 16
v_gene: TRBV2

CDR3aa: ASSLRVNQPQH
j_gene: TRBJ1-5
len: 11
v_gene: TRBV28

CDR3aa: AWSGGPDLSTDTQY
j_gene: TRBJ2-3
len: 14
v_gene: TRBV30

CDR3aa: ASSLGQMFTDTQY
j_gene: TRBJ2-3
len: 13
v_gene: TRBV6-6

CDR3aa: ASSALATQY
j_gene: TRBJ2-5
len: 9
v_gene: TRBV7-2

CDR3aa: ASNNWNTEAF
j_gene: TRBJ1-1
len: 10
v_gene: TRBV19

CDR3aa: ASREGQETQY
j_gene: TRBJ2-5
len: 10
v_gene: TRBV28

CDR3aa: ASSPSSSGSSSLFGQF
j_gene: TRBJ2-1
len: 16
v_gene: TRBV7-9

CDR3aa: ASSEAASSYNSPLH
j_gene: TRBJ1-6
len: 14
v_gene: TRBV2

CDR3aa: ASSLGTGMNTEAF
j_gene: TRBJ1-1
len: 13
v_gene: TRBV5-4

CDR3aa: ASSYLQGINEKLF
j_gene: TRBJ1-4
len: 13
v_gene: TRBV6-5

CDR3aa: ASSSGTSGVKQY
j_gene: TRBJ2-7
len: 12
v_gene: TRBV11-2

CDR3aa: ASRRLGLGSASYEQY
j_gene: TRBJ2-7
len: 15
v_gene: TRBV13

CDR3aa: ASSYSFPTGLETQY
j_gene: TRBJ2-5
len: 14
v_gene: TRBV6-5